The clone carrying this T cell receptor (beta chain) was recorded a few times. The antigen is not known. The CDR3 has 14 residues. Looked up from germline, CDR1 is SEHNR and CDR2 is FQNEAQ (reference sequence). The V and J ends lost 5 bases and 6 bases respectively, with 13 bases between them. This record comes from a study of early T cells in non-severe SARS-CoV-2 infection. Turning to the study itself: Chains were not paired, and sequencing was done on bulk RNA from unsorted whole blood.

Study observations and caveats: Sequences matched to VDJdb favored anti-spike CD8 responses, while private and CD4 specificities were missed.

Tagging with unique molecular identifiers was applied to individual cDNA molecules. Each CDR3 protein is one row after TCRdb ran MiXCR on the 5' RACE reads. The sample records some 41,000 distinct CDR3 sequences, 20% to 25% being singletons. Specimen: whole blood, collected at baseline. This sequence was found in an adult who was a healthcare worker with PCR-confirmed SARS-CoV-2 infection or an uninfected control (not recorded which). This chain joins TRBV7-9 and TRBJ1-4; D is perhaps TRBD1 (5 bases). CDR3 region: CASSLQGGDEKLFF. The CDR3, as DNA: TGTGCCAGCAGCCTCCAGGGTGGCGATGAAAAACTGTTTTTT.